This TCR beta chain came from a study of identical twins. TCRdb fed the 5' RACE reads into MiXCR, producing one record per CDR3 protein. The sample contains approximately 700,000 distinct CDR3 sequences, about 20% of which appear only once. Germline V gives CDR1 LGHNT, CDR2 FRNRAP. The CDR3 sequence is 14 residues long. Trimming stripped 6 bases from V and 4 bases from J, with 12 bases between. These data also formed part of another study, on T cells expressing NK-cell markers.

The chain recombines TRBV12-5 with TRBJ2-2, with D maybe TRBD2 (5 bases). The sequence derives from a woman between 18 and 30 years old in good health. Sequencing input: PBMCs. The DNA of the CDR3 is TGTGCTAGTGGCCTCTATGGGAGCACCGGGGAGCTGTTTTTT. Amino acids: CASGLYGSTGELFF.